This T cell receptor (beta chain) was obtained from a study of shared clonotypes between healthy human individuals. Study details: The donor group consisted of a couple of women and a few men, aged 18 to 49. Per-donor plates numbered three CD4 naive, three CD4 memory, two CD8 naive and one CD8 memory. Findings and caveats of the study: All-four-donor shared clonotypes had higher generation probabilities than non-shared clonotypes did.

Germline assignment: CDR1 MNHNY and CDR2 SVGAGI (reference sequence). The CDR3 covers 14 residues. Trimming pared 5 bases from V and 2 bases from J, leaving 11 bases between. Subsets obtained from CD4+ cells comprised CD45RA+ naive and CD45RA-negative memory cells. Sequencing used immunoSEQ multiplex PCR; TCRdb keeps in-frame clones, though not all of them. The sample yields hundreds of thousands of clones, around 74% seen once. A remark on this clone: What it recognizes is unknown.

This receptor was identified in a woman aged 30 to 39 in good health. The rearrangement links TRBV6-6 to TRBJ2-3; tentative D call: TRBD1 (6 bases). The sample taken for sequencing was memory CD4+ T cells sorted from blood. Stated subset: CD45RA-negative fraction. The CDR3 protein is CASSDRQLTDTQYF. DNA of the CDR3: TGTGCCAGCAGTGACAGGCAACTCACAGATACGCAGTATTTT.